Listed below are T cell receptor beta chains from one sample, sequenced in a study of OX40 agonist ivuxolimab in advanced cancers. This table comes from immunoSEQ multiplex PCR, and its TCRdb copy is limited to in-frame clones, with some not included. The sample holds roughly 86,000 clones, about 93% seen once. The sample in question was CD4+ or CD8+ T cells sorted from blood, obtained in a trial of the OX40 agonist ivuxolimab. The receptors were sampled from an adult with an advanced solid tumor such as melanoma, head and neck, liver or kidney cancer. Both conserved end residues are part of each CDR3. The D gene is left open where the match is weak. The listing skips clone size in some rows; elsewhere it reads once, few, many or a size class.

>TRBV5-1|TRBD1|TRBJ1-4|NA
CASSIQGGATNEKLFF
TGCGCCAGCAGCATTCAGGGGGGAGCAACTAATGAAAAACTGTTTTTT
>TRBV29-1|NA|TRBJ1-1|NA
CSVKQGNTEAFF
TGCAGCGTTAAACAGGGGAACACTGAAGCTTTCTTT
>TRBV10-3|TRBD1|TRBJ1-1|NA
CAISRDRGNTEAFF
TGTGCCATATCTCGGGACAGGGGGAACACTGAAGCTTTCTTT
>TRBV7-3|TRBD1|TRBJ1-2|NA
CASSQNPRDRVNTF
TGTGCCAGCAGTCAGAACCCTCGCGACAGGGTCAACACCTTC
>TRBV5-1|TRBD2|TRBJ2-3|NA
CASSGGTSGTDTQYF
TGCGCCAGCAGCGGTGGGACTAGCGGCACAGATACGCAGTATTTT
>TRBV5-1|TRBD2|TRBJ2-1|NA
CASSSGLAGEGQFF
TGCGCCAGCAGCTCGGGACTAGCGGGAGAAGGGCAGTTCTTC
>TRBV27|TRBD2|TRBJ2-5|once
CASSLREGGTQYF
TGTGCCAGCAGTTTAAGGGAGGGAGGGACCCAGTACTTC
>TRBV2|NA|TRBJ2-2|NA
CASSDPGPPTGELFF
TGTGCCAGCAGTGATCCAGGACCACCCACCGGGGAGCTGTTTTTT
>TRBV27|TRBD2|TRBJ2-3|NA
CASSLKTSGKRDTQYF
TGTGCCAGCAGTTTGAAGACTAGCGGGAAGAGAGATACGCAGTATTTT
>TRBV19|NA|TRBJ2-6|NA
CASSKYTGGGSGANVLTF
TGTGCCAGTAGCAAATATACAGGGGGGGGCTCTGGGGCCAACGTCCTGACTTTC
>TRBV6-5|NA|TRBJ1-2|NA
CASSSGQIYGYTF
TGTGCCAGCAGCTCCGGACAGATCTATGGCTACACCTTC
>TRBV16|NA|TRBJ2-4|NA
CASSQRMSAPNIQYF
TGTGCCAGCAGCCAAAGAATGAGCGCCCCAAACATTCAGTACTTC
>TRBV18|NA|TRBJ2-5|NA
CASSSNTRETQYF
TGTGCCAGCTCATCAAATACGAGGGAGACCCAGTACTTC
>TRBV28|NA|TRBJ2-3|NA
CASSAVVGRGTDTQYF
TGTGCCAGCAGTGCCGTAGTTGGCAGGGGAACAGATACGCAGTATTTT
>TRBV5-1|TRBD1|TRBJ2-1|once
CASSEQGYNEQFF
TGCGCCAGCAGCGAACAGGGGTACAATGAGCAGTTCTTC
>TRBV5-4|NA|TRBJ2-2|NA
CASSLDTGELFF
TGTGCCAGCAGCTTGGACACCGGGGAGCTGTTTTTT
>TRBV6-6|NA|TRBJ1-1|NA
CASSYIGPHTEAFF
TGTGCCAGCAGTTACATTGGACCACACACTGAAGCTTTCTTT
>TRBV28|NA|TRBJ2-7|once
CASTLTTASYEQYF
TGTGCCAGCACCCTGACGACAGCCTCCTACGAGCAGTACTTC
>TRBV11-2|NA|TRBJ1-1|once
CASSSSGNTEAFF
TGTGCCAGCAGCTCCTCTGGAAACACTGAAGCTTTCTTT
>TRBV28|TRBD1|TRBJ1-3|NA
CASSPPTGTGNTIYF
TGTGCCAGCAGTCCACCGACAGGGACTGGAAACACCATATATTTT
>TRBV11-3|TRBD2|TRBJ2-7|few
CASSLGTSGRAWNEQYF
TGTGCCAGCAGCTTAGGCACTAGCGGGAGGGCTTGGAACGAGCAGTACTTC
>TRBV7-2|NA|TRBJ1-5|few
CASSPHSLGPQHF
TGTGCCAGCAGCCCCCATTCTCTGGGTCCCCAGCATTTT
>TRBV11-2|NA|TRBJ1-4|NA
CASSLVGGRLEKLFF
TGTGCCAGCAGCTTAGTGGGGGGGCGCCTTGAAAAACTGTTTTTT
>TRBV9|TRBD2|TRBJ2-2|NA
CASSPGRGDTGELFF
TGTGCCAGCAGCCCCGGGAGGGGAGACACCGGGGAGCTGTTTTTT
>TRBV11-3|TRBD1|TRBJ1-1|NA
CASSPRTGSRAEAFF
TGTGCCAGCAGCCCCCGGACAGGTAGCCGGGCTGAAGCTTTCTTT
>TRBV7-9|NA|TRBJ2-5|NA
CASSLDQNPGTETQYF
TGTGCCAGCAGCTTAGATCAAAACCCGGGGACGGAGACCCAGTACTTC